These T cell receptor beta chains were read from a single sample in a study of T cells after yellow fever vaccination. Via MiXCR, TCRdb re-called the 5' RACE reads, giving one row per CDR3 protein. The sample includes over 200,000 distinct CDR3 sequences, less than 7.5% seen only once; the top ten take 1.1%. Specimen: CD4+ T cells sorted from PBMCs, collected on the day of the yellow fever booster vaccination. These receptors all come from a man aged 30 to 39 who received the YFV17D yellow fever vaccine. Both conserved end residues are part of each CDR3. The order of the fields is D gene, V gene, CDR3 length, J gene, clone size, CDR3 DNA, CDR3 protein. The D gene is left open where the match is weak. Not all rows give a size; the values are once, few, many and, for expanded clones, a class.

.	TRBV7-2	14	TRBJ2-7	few	TGTGCCAGCAGCTTAAGTAGAAGTGGGGCGCGGCAGTACTTC	CASSLSRSGARQYF
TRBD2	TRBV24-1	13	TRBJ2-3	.	TGTGCCACCTCCACTAGCGACACAGATACGCAGTATTTT	CATSTSDTDTQYF
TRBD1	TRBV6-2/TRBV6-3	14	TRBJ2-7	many	TGTGCCAGCTCTCTCAGACAGGGCCCCTACGAGCAGTACTTC	CASSLRQGPYEQYF
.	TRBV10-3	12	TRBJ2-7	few	TGTGCCATCAGGGAAGGGAGCAACGAGCAGTACTTC	CAIREGSNEQYF
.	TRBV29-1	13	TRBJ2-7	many	TGCAGCGTTGAACCCCAGCAGGGCTACGAGCAGTACTTC	CSVEPQQGYEQYF
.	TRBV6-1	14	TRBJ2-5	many	TGTGCCAGCAGTCCAATAAAACCAGGAGAGACCCAGTACTTC	CASSPIKPGETQYF
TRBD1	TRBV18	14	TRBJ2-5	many	TGTGCCAGCTCCCCCTGGACAGGCCAAGAGACCCAGTACTTC	CASSPWTGQETQYF
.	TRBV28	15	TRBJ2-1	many	TGTGCCAGCAGGAGGGGGCGCGGGGAATACAATGAGCAGTTCTTC	CASRRGRGEYNEQFF
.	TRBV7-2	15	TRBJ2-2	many	TGTGCCAGCAGTCTCCAGGGGAGAGCTATCGGGGAGCTGTTTTTT	CASSLQGRAIGELFF
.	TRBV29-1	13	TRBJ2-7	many	TGCAGCGTTGTGGTATTCAACTCCTACGAGCAGTACTTC	CSVVVFNSYEQYF
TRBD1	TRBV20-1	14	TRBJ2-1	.	TGCAGTGCAGGAGGAGGGACAGGGAAGAATGAGCAGTTCTTC	CSAGGGTGKNEQFF
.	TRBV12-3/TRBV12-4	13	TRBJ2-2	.	TGTGCCAGCAGTTTGTTAGACACCGGGGAGCTGTTTTTT	CASSLLDTGELFF
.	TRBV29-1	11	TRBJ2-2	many	TGCAGCGTTGGGCGCACCGGGGAGCTGTTTTTT	CSVGRTGELFF
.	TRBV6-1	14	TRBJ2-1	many	TGTGCCAGCAGTGAAATTGTGGGGGGCAATGAGCAGTTCTTC	CASSEIVGGNEQFF
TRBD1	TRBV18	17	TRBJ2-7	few	TGTGCCAGCTCCCTCGCGGACAGGGGTCGGAGAATAGACGAGCAGTACTTC	CASSLADRGRRIDEQYF
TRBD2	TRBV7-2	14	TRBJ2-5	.	TGTGCCAGCAGCCGCGCGGGAGCCAAAGAGACCCAGTACTTC	CASSRAGAKETQYF
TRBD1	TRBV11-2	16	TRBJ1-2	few	TGTGCCAGCAGCTTAGATCTAATCCCGACAGGGGGCGGCTACACCTTC	CASSLDLIPTGGGYTF
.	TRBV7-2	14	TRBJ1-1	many	TGTGCCAGCAGTTTCACAGGGTTGGTCACTGAAGCTTTCTTT	CASSFTGLVTEAFF
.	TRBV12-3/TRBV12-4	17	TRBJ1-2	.	TGTGCCAGCAGTTCCCAGAAGGGGATTAAGGGTAACTATGGCTACACCTTC	CASSSQKGIKGNYGYTF
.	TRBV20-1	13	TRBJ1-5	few	TGCAGTGCTGATCAGGGTGGCAATCAGCCCCAGCATTTT	CSADQGGNQPQHF
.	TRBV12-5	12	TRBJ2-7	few	TGTGCTAGTGGTCGTTTGACCTACGAGCAGTACTTC	CASGRLTYEQYF
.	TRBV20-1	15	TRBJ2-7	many	TGCAGTGCTCGTTCCCTAGAAACGGGATCTTACGAGCAGTACTTC	CSARSLETGSYEQYF
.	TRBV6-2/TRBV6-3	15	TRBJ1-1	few	TGTGCCAGCAGTTACTCGACTATACTGAACACTGAAGCTTTCTTT	CASSYSTILNTEAFF
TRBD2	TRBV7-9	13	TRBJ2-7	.	TGTGCCAGCAGCTCCTCCCGGGGGGGCGAGCAGTACTTC	CASSSSRGGEQYF
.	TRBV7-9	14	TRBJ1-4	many	TGTGCCAGCGGAAAACAGTCTCAGAGCGAAAAACTGTTTTTT	CASGKQSQSEKLFF
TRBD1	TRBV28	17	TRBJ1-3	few	TGTGCCAGCAGTACCCCCAAACAGGGGGCGCGGGGAAACACCATATATTTT	CASSTPKQGARGNTIYF
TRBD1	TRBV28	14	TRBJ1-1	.	TGTGCCAGCCCCCCAGCAGGGGGCAAAACTGAAGCTTTCTTT	CASPPAGGKTEAFF
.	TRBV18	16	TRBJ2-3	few	TGTGCCAGCTCACCACCGATCCACCTCCGGGCAGATACGCAGTATTTT	CASSPPIHLRADTQYF
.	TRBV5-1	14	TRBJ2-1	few	TGCGCCAGCAGCCCCTTCGACCTTGGGAATGAGCAGTTCTTC	CASSPFDLGNEQFF
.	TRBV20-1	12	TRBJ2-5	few	TGCAGTGCTGGAGGATCGTTCGAGACCCAGTACTTC	CSAGGSFETQYF
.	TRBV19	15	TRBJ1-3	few	TGTGCCAGTAGTATCCCAGTCCGCTCTGGAAACACCATATATTTT	CASSIPVRSGNTIYF
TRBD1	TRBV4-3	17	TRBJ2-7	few	TGCGCCAGCAGCCAAACACTTCCGGGACAGGGTCCCGGAAAGGTGTACTTC	CASSQTLPGQGPGKVYF
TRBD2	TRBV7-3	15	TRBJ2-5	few	TGTGCCAGCAGCTTAAGGGCTAGCGGGAGCGAGACCCAGTACTTC	CASSLRASGSETQYF
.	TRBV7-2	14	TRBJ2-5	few	TGTGCCAGCAGCCCCGGAGGTTTTCAAGAGACCCAGTACTTC	CASSPGGFQETQYF
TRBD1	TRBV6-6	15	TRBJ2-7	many	TGTGCCAGCAGGTTCCGGGACAGGGGGACCTACGAGCAGTACTTC	CASRFRDRGTYEQYF
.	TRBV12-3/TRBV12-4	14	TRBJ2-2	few	TGTGCCAGCGGTTCCGGGTTGAACACCGGGGAGCTGTTTTTT	CASGSGLNTGELFF
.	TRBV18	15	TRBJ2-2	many	TGTGCCAGCTCATCTGACAGGCCTAACACCGGGGAGCTGTTTTTT	CASSSDRPNTGELFF